A single sample is the source of the 13 T cell receptor beta chains below, sequenced in a study of T cells after yellow fever vaccination. Each CDR3 protein is one row after TCRdb ran MiXCR on the 5' RACE reads. The sample holds hundreds of thousands of distinct CDR3 sequences, under 15% seen once. The sequences come from CD4+ T cells sorted from PBMCs, collected 15 days after the yellow fever booster vaccination. The receptors derive from a man aged 18 to 35 who received the YFV17D yellow fever vaccine.

The chain joins TRBV7-3 to TRBJ2-7; D is possibly TRBD1 (6 bases). CDR3 length: 14 amino acids. Germline V gives CDR1 SGHTA, CDR2 FQGTGA. Trimming left V 6 bases short and J 5 bases short, with 17 bases between. The CDR3 loop reads CASSSSGTPNEQYF. DNA of the CDR3: TGTGCCAGCAGTTCGTCCGGGACACCGAACGAGCAGTACTTC.

The V and J genes are TRBV4-1 and TRBJ2-7; 10 bases agree with TRBD2. Germline-derived CDR1 and CDR2 are MGHRA and YSYEKL. The CDR3 runs to 14 residues. Trimming at V came to 6 bases and at J to 2 bases, leaving 4 bases not matched to a gene. This CDR3 reads CASRRLAGAYEQYF. Here the CDR3 DNA reads TGCGCCAGCAGACGACTAGCGGGCGCCTACGAGCAGTACTTC.

This clonotype was observed a few times. This sequence joins TRBV7-2 and TRBJ2-7; a possible D gene is TRBD1 (5 bases). The V end was cut by 5 bases, the J end by 6 bases, with 17 bases between. This CDR3 comprises 14 residues. Looked up from germline, CDR1 is SGHTA and CDR2 is FQGNSA. The CDR3 spells CASSPAGRVTEQYF. The CDR3 DNA reads TGTGCCAGCAGCCCGGCCGGCAGGGTCACCGAGCAGTACTTC.

Points on this clonotype: A single base separates this from a much larger clone, so it may be a read error. This chain joins TRBV6-5 and TRBJ2-3; D possibly corresponds to TRBD1 (5 bases). Trimming stripped 6 bases from V and 1 base from J, with 8 bases between. The CDR3 runs 13 residues. Germline V gives CDR1 MNHEY, CDR2 SVGAGI. CDR3 in amino acids: CASSPQGTDTQYF. The CDR3 nucleotides are TGTGCCAGCAGCCCACAGGGCACAGATACGCAGTATTTT.

This chain links TRBV28 with TRBJ1-2; D gene unclear. The CDR3 spans 14 residues. In germline, CDR1 is MDHEN, CDR2 SYDVKM. Trimming took off 1 base at V and 8 bases at J, with 14 bases between the two ends. CDR3 sequence reads: CASSLSWPYGGYTF. The CDR3 DNA reads TGTGCCAGCAGTTTATCTTGGCCGTACGGGGGCTACACCTTC.

This clonotype was picked up a small number of times. The chain is built from TRBV5-1 and TRBJ2-1, with 12 bases matching TRBD2. The CDR3 sequence is 17 residues long. Trimming cost V 1 base and J 7 bases; bases outside gene matches: 9. The germline V gene has CDR1 SGHRS and CDR2 YFSETQ. DNA of the CDR3: TGCGCCAGCAGCTTGCTGACTAGCGGGGGCGCATCGAATGAGCAGTTCTTC. It encodes CASSLLTSGGASNEQFF.

This clonotype appeared many times. V and J are TRBV27 and TRBJ2-7, with 7 nucleotides matching TRBD2. The CDR3 sequence is 15 residues long. Trimming at V came to 6 bases and at J to 2 bases, leaving 10 bases not matched to a gene. Germline V CDR1 and CDR2: MNHEY, SMNVEV (reference sequence). CDR3 sequence reads: CASSQWGGTPYEQYF. Written as DNA, the CDR3 is TGTGCCAGCAGCCAATGGGGGGGTACGCCCTACGAGCAGTACTTC.

This clonotype was found many times. V usage is TRBV11-2 and J usage is TRBJ2-4; D might be TRBD1 or TRBD2, each matching 5 bases. V was shortened by 5 bases and J by 0 bases, with 11 bases between the two germline ends. Germline V gene data show CDR1 as SGHAT and CDR2 as FQNNGV. This CDR3 has 15 amino acids. The CDR3: CASSRPGTAKNIQYF. The DNA of the CDR3 is TGTGCCAGCAGCAGACCCGGGACAGCCAAAAACATTCAGTACTTC.

The V and J genes are TRBV6-5 and TRBJ1-2; D not certain. CDR3 length equals 13 residues. Trimming removed 1 base from V and 6 bases from J, with 9 bases in between. The germline CDR1 and CDR2 sequences are MNHEY and SVGAGI. The CDR3 region has the DNA TGTGCCAGCAGTTACTTAAGGTCCAATGGCTACACCTTC. It yields the protein CASSYLRSNGYTF.

The chain combines TRBV3-1 with TRBJ2-7; no clear D gene. Per the germline V gene, CDR1 is LGHDT and CDR2 is YNNKEL (reference sequence). Trimming left V 2 bases short and J 2 bases short, with 10 bases between. The CDR3 covers 14 residues. The CDR3, as DNA: TGTGCCAGCAGCCAATACGGACCCACCTACGAGCAGTACTTC. This gives the protein CASSQYGPTYEQYF.

The V gene is TRBV3-1, the J gene TRBJ2-1, with D perhaps given as TRBD1 or TRBD2 (5 bases each). Deletions cut 1 base from V and 9 bases from J, with 13 bases between. Germline V gene data show CDR1 as LGHDT and CDR2 as YNNKEL (reference sequence). The CDR3 sequence is 14 residues long. The CDR3 sequence: CASSQGYRGGEQFF. The CDR3 DNA reads as TGTGCCAGCAGCCAAGGGTACCGGGGCGGTGAGCAGTTCTTC.

The V gene is TRBV13, the J gene TRBJ1-4; 7 positions agree with TRBD1. The germline CDR1 and CDR2 sequences are PRHDT and FYEKMQ (reference sequence). The CDR3 spans 13 residues. Germline trimming cut 5 bases from V and 10 bases from J; bases unmatched to any gene: 7. The CDR3 DNA reads TGTGCCAGCAGCACGGACAGGAGGGGAAAACTGTTTTTT. This gives the protein CASSTDRRGKLFF. Looking up the rest from reference TRBV13 and TRBJ1-4 gives the full variable domain: AAGVIQSPRHLIKEKRETATLKCYPIPRHDTVYWYQQGPGQDPQFLISFYEKMQSDKGSIPDRFSAQQFSDYHSELNMSSLELGDSALYFCASSTDRRGKLFFGSGTQLSVL.

This clonotype was counted between two and nine times. The V call is TRBV19, the J call TRBJ1-5; D may be TRBD1 (6 bases). The CDR3 runs to 13 residues. Germline V gene data show CDR1 as LNHDA and CDR2 as SQIVND (reference sequence). Deletions cut 7 bases from V and 4 bases from J, with 11 bases between. The CDR3 coding sequence is TGTGCCAGTACGGACAGAAGGAATCAGCCCCAGCATTTT. It translates to CASTDRRNQPQHF.